The T cell receptor beta chain under discussion was sequenced for a study of T cells in Graves' hyperthyroidism and ophthalmopathy. Study conclusions and caveats: Blood samples included most of the expanded thyroid clonotypes exceeding 0.001.

A word on this clonotype: Its target is not known. A single base separates this from a much larger clone, so it may be a read error.

The study defined stable Graves' hyperthyroidism as no ophthalmopathy progression within 18 months. Diagnostic assessment was based on clinical symptoms, serum thyroxine and TRAb, thyroid ultrasound and orbital computed tomography. Germline V CDR1 and CDR2: MDHEN, SYDVKM. The CDR3 loop spans 14 amino acids. Amplification of TCR beta CDR3 regions used RNA as the template. The study used the HTBI primer set for a first-round RT-PCR of the TCR CDR3. TCRdb itself ran the multiplex PCR reads through MiXCR, one entry per CDR3 protein. The sample consists of approximately 640,000 distinct CDR3 sequences, around a sixth of them appearing once.

The chain carries TRBV28 and TRBJ1-5; 7 nucleotides align to TRBD1. Sequenced input: blood. This clonotype was sampled from a man in his fifties with Graves' hyperthyroidism. DNA for the CDR3: TGTGCCAATCAAGACAGGGCGGGCAATCGGCCCCAGCATTTT. As protein: CANQDRAGNRPQHF.